This T cell receptor (beta chain) derives from a study of T cell repertoires in cytomegalovirus infection. About the research overall: In public TCR beta signatures, there were indications of both CMV infection and matching HLA type. Study outcomes and limitations: In two of eight donors, the top clonotype was HLA-C-restricted CMV-specific. Cumulative frequency (of public TCR beta family members) identified carriers of CMV plus the relevant HLA.

V shed 7 bases and J shed 8 bases, with 17 bases lying between them. Germline CDR1 is SQVTM and CDR2 is ANQGSEA. This CDR3 has 12 amino acids. In the case of this clonotype: Its antigen is as yet unknown.

TCRdb fed the reads into MiXCR, producing one record per CDR3 protein. The repertoire holds about 230,000 distinct CDR3 sequences, roughly 22% seen once, with roughly 18% in the top ten. The TCR sequence derives from a human donor in good health (CMV status not recorded). Some clones in this sample may be carry-over from other donors' samples. The sequenced sample was CD8+ T cells from PBMCs. V usage is TRBV29-1 and J usage is TRBJ1-1; no reliable D call. In nucleotides, the CDR3 is TGCAGCGCACTGGGCCTCTCACCGGAAGCTTTCTTT. Amino acids: CSALGLSPEAFF.